Each of the 4 T cell receptor beta chains below was sequenced from the same sample in a study of T cells in Graves' hyperthyroidism and ophthalmopathy. Amplification of TCR beta CDR3 regions was performed using RNA transcripts as template. First-round RT-PCR with HTBI primers amplified the TCR CDR3 region. TCRdb re-called the multiplex PCR reads with MiXCR, one entry per CDR3 protein. The sample carries 350,000 or so distinct CDR3 sequences, about a sixth recorded once. The sample taken for sequencing was blood. These receptors came from a young woman with Graves' hyperthyroidism that later progressed to Graves' ophthalmopathy.

Remarks on this clonotype: Since a much larger clone is just one base distant, this may be a read error. The chain couples TRBV24-1 to TRBJ2-7, with D hard to call. The CDR3 spans 11 residues. Trimming pared 3 bases from V and 9 bases from J, leaving 8 bases between. Germline-derived CDR1 and CDR2 are KGHDR and SFDVKD. The CDR3 reads CATSDVMVQYF. CDR3 DNA: TGTGCCACCAGTGATGTTATGGTGCAGTACTTC.

As to this clonotype: A much larger clone differs by one base, so this may be a read error. No conserved phenylalanine or tryptophan ends this CDR3, so it is likely a read error. This chain connects TRBV27 to TRBJ2-5; D unclear. CDR3 size: 11 residues. CDR1 MNHEY and CDR2 SMNVEV come from the germline V gene (reference sequence). The germline V and J ends were trimmed by 6 bases and 7 bases, with 9 bases remaining between them. The CDR3 DNA sequence: TGTGCCAGCAGCTCTTTGGGGACCCAGTACCTC. Translated, it gives CASSSLGTQYL.

This chain uses TRBV7-2 with TRBJ1-5; tentatively, D is TRBD1 (5 bases). The V and J ends lost 3 bases and 0 bases respectively, with 15 bases between them. The CDR3 is made up of 17 amino acids. Germline CDR1 and CDR2: SGHTA and FQGNSA. The CDR3 coding sequence is TGTGCCAGCAGCTTTATACCCAGAGACAGTAGCAATCAGCCCCAGCATTTT. It codes for CASSFIPRDSSNQPQHF.

This clonotype was found many times. The chain carries TRBV3-1 and TRBJ2-7; D possibly corresponds to TRBD2 (5 bases). V was shortened by 0 bases and J by 6 bases, with 15 bases between the two germline ends. The CDR3 totals 15 residues. Per germline, CDR1 LGHDT and CDR2 YNNKEL (reference sequence). The chain's CDR3 is CASSQDGGRLGEQYF. CDR3 in DNA: TGTGCCAGCAGCCAAGATGGAGGTCGTCTTGGCGAGCAGTACTTC.